Following are 17 T cell receptor beta chains from one sample sequenced in a study of technical replicates of blood from several donors. Clones were read by immunoSEQ multiplex PCR, and TCRdb kept only the in-frame ones, dropping some. The data show 65,000 to 80,000 clones, with 85% to 95% seen just once and around 0.37% held by the top ten. Sequencing input: T cells isolated from PBMCs. These receptors came from a human donor in good health.

This chain links TRBV28 with TRBJ1-2; perhaps TRBD1 as D (5 bases). V lost 5 bases to trimming and J lost 8 bases, with 12 bases between them. The CDR3 is 12 residues long. Looked up from germline, CDR1 is MDHEN and CDR2 is SYDVKM. The CDR3, as DNA: TGTGCCAGCAGTAGCGGGGGAGGGGGCTACACCTTC. Its translation is CASSSGGGGYTF.

The chain is built from TRBV27 and TRBJ1-1; TRBD1 is a possible D gene (6 bases). From germline, CDR1 is MNHEY and CDR2 SMNVEV (reference sequence). The length of the CDR3 is 15 residues. V lost 3 bases, J lost 2 bases, and 13 bases lay in between. CDR3 nucleotides: TGTGCCAGCAGTTTTGCCAGGGGACATAACACTGAAGCTTTCTTT. Protein sequence: CASSFARGHNTEAFF.

The CDR3, as DNA: TGTGCCAGCAGCCACGGACTAGCGGCGTACGAGCAGTACTTC. It codes for CASSHGLAAYEQYF. The chain recombines TRBV6-5 with TRBJ2-7; TRBD2 agrees at 10 bases. The CDR3 is 14 residues long. Germline V CDR1 and CDR2: MNHEY, SVGAGI. Trimming cost V 6 bases and J 4 bases; bases outside gene matches: 6.

The V gene is TRBV7-2, the J gene TRBJ1-1; D uncertain. This CDR3 has 13 amino acids. The V gene's germline CDR1 is SGHTA and CDR2 FQGNSA. V was clipped by 3 bases and J by 1 base, with 6 bases between them. CDR3: CASSFGENTEAFF. The CDR3 DNA reads TGTGCCAGCAGCTTCGGAGAGAACACTGAAGCTTTCTTT.

The rearrangement links TRBV7-9 to TRBJ1-5; TRBD1 is a possible D gene (5 bases). Between the trimmed V and J ends, which lost 5 bases and 0 bases, there was a span of 8 bases. The germline CDR1 and CDR2 sequences are SEHNR and FQNEAQ (reference sequence). The CDR3 runs to 14 residues. CDR3 amino acids: CASSGAYSNQPQHF. The CDR3 DNA is TGTGCCAGCAGCGGGGCCTATAGCAATCAGCCCCAGCATTTT.

The chain uses TRBV29-1 and TRBJ2-1; TRBD1 matches at 10 bases. This CDR3 comprises 14 residues. V gave up 6 bases and J gave up 2 bases; unmatched junction bases: 4. The V gene's germline CDR1 is SQVTM and CDR2 ANQGSEA. CDR3 in amino acids: CSVTGGDTYNEQFF. CDR3 nucleotides: TGCAGCGTGACAGGGGGCGATACCTACAATGAGCAGTTCTTC.

The chain's CDR3 is CASSPPTTTYEKLFF. In nucleotides, the CDR3 is TGTGCCAGCAGCCCACCGACAACGACCTATGAAAAACTGTTTTTT. The rearrangement links TRBV7-9 to TRBJ1-4; no reliable D call. Looked up from germline, CDR1 is SEHNR and CDR2 is FQNEAQ (reference sequence). This CDR3 has 15 amino acids. Between the trimmed V and J ends, which lost 5 bases and 6 bases, there was a span of 16 bases.

This chain joins TRBV6-1 and TRBJ2-1; 10 nucleotides agree with TRBD2. V gave up 2 bases and J gave up 7 bases; unmatched junction bases: 8. Germline-derived CDR1 and CDR2 are MNHNS and SASEGT. The CDR3 sequence is 16 residues long. Written as DNA, the CDR3 is TGTGCCAGCAGTGAATGGGGCCTAGCGGGAGTAAATGAGCAGTTCTTC. This gives the protein CASSEWGLAGVNEQFF.

This chain joins TRBV5-4 and TRBJ2-2, with 8 bases lining up with TRBD1. Germline V gene data show CDR1 as SGHNT and CDR2 as YYREEE (reference sequence). The CDR3 sequence is 15 residues long. After removal of 2 bases from V and 6 bases from J, the junction contained 6 bases not matched to a gene. This chain's CDR3 is CASSLGQGASGELFF. CDR3 DNA sequence: TGTGCCAGCAGCTTAGGACAGGGTGCCTCCGGGGAGCTGTTTTTT.

The chain carries TRBV5-8 and TRBJ2-7; D is uncertain. CDR1 is SGHTS, CDR2 YDEGEE, per germline. This CDR3 is built from 16 residues. V lost 4 bases to trimming and J lost 4 bases, with 21 bases between them. This CDR3 reads CASSPAEPTNRYEQYF. The CDR3 nucleotides read TGTGCCAGCAGCCCTGCGGAACCCACCAATCGGTACGAGCAGTACTTC.

This clone has more than one count but fewer than ten. The V call is TRBV6-5, the J call TRBJ1-1; 10 nucleotides match TRBD1. The junction had 3 bases not matched to a gene; V was cut back by 8 bases and J by 3 bases. CDR1 is MNHEY and CDR2 is SVGAGI in the germline V gene. The CDR3 covers 13 residues. CDR3 DNA sequence: TGTGCCAGCGGACAGGGGGAGTACACTGAAGCTTTCTTT. Protein sequence: CASGQGEYTEAFF.

The chain joins TRBV7-8 to TRBJ2-7, with TRBD1 as a possible D gene (6 bases). CDR1 is SGHVS and CDR2 is FQNEAQ in the germline V gene. V lost 4 bases, J lost 1 base, and 11 bases lay in between. This CDR3 is built from 14 residues. The CDR3 loop is CASSSGHESYEQYF. CDR3 DNA: TGTGCCAGCAGCTCGGGACACGAATCCTACGAGCAGTACTTC.

This chain joins TRBV6-1 and TRBJ2-3; unclear D gene. CDR1 is MNHNS and CDR2 is SASEGT in the germline V gene. There are 13 residues in the CDR3. V lost 6 bases, J lost 2 bases, and 9 bases lay in between. CDR3 sequence reads: CASRERFTDTQYF. The CDR3 DNA sequence: TGTGCCAGCAGGGAGCGATTCACAGATACGCAGTATTTT.

The chain carries TRBV2 and TRBJ2-1, with 9 bases that match TRBD2. In germline, CDR1 is SNHLY, CDR2 FYNNEI. The CDR3 length is 14 residues. The V segment lost 4 bases and the J segment 8 bases; nucleotides outside the gene matches: 6. The CDR3 nucleotides are TGTGCCAGCAGTGTCCTAGCGGGATTTTATGAGCAGTTCTTC. It codes for CASSVLAGFYEQFF.

The chain links TRBV5-4 to TRBJ2-7; 9 nucleotides line up with TRBD2. Germline CDR1 is SGHNT and CDR2 is YYREEE (reference sequence). The CDR3 loop spans 16 amino acids. V trimming: 4 bases; J trimming: 4 bases; junction bases outside the gene matches: 12. The CDR3: CASSVEAAGGLYEQYF. The CDR3 nucleotides read TGTGCCAGCAGCGTTGAGGCGGCGGGAGGGCTTTACGAGCAGTACTTC.

CDR3 region: CASSLGLAGAYEQYF. The DNA of the CDR3 is TGTGCCAGTAGTTTAGGACTAGCGGGCGCCTACGAGCAGTACTTC. The rearrangement links TRBV19 to TRBJ2-7; 11 bases are shared with TRBD2. The J segment lost 2 bases and the V segment lost 5 bases, leaving 5 bases of the junction unmatched. The CDR3 consists of 15 residues. Germline CDR1 is LNHDA and CDR2 is SQIVND (reference sequence).

The chain links TRBV7-9 to TRBJ2-6; D gene ambiguous. Trimming took 2 bases from V and 3 from J, leaving 5 bases between them. There are 14 residues in the CDR3. Germline loops: CDR1 SEHNR, CDR2 FQNEAQ (reference sequence). This CDR3 is CASSLSVGANVLTF. In nucleotides, the CDR3 is TGTGCCAGCAGCTTATCAGTTGGGGCCAACGTCCTGACTTTC.